This T cell receptor (beta chain) was recovered during a study of CD8+ T cells in alopecia areata. Overall study: Patients remained on tofacitinib for 6 to 18 months and then went 6 months without it. Percent of scalp involved defined treated patients' severity scores. Study-wide results and caveats: There was only one nonresponder, so it was unclear how baseline CD8+ expansion relates to response. In scalp, tofacitinib significantly decreased clonality and expanded CD8+ clones among the top 100.

In its sample, this clone was seen a few times. No antigen is known for it. V was trimmed by 5 bases and J by 0 bases, leaving 11 bases between them. Germline V gene lookup returns CDR1 GTSNPN and CDR2 SVGIG (reference sequence). The CDR3 has 15 amino acids. Regarding treatment: oral pan-JAK inhibitor, 5-10 mg twice daily. Extraction and reverse transcription of RNA yielded cDNA as the sequencing template. Method: immunoSEQ multiplex PCR; TCRdb's copy keeps in-frame clones and lacks some. Of around 200,000 clones in the sample, about 48% were seen once. This sequence originates from a human donor with alopecia areata. The sequencing used CD8+ T cells sorted from blood, collected at week 24, from a patient treated with tofacitinib. V gene TRBV30 combines with J gene TRBJ2-6; unclear D gene. The CDR3 DNA reads as TGTGCCTGGGGCGAGAATTACTCTGGGGCCAACGTCCTGACTTTC. Its protein product is CAWGENYSGANVLTF.